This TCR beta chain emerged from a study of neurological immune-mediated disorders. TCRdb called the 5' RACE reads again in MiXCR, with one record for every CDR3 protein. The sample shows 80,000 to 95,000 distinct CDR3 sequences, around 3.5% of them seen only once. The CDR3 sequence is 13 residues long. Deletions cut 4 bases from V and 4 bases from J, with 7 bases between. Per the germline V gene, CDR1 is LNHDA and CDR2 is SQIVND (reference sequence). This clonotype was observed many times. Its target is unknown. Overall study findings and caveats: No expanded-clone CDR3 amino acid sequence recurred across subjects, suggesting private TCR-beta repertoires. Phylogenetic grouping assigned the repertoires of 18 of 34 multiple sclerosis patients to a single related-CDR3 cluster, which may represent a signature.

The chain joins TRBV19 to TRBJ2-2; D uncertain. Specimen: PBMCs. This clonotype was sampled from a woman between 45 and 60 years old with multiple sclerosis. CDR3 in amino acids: CASSKLITGELFF. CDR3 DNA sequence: TGTGCCAGTAGTAAATTGATCACCGGGGAGCTGTTTTTT.